Shown below are 13 T cell receptor beta chains from a single sample sequenced in a study of neurological immune-mediated disorders. TCRdb analysed the 5' RACE reads with MiXCR anew, one entry per CDR3 protein. This sample carries some 37,000 distinct CDR3 sequences, 4.8% of them seen once, and the ten largest clones take 7% to 9.5%. The sequencing sample was made of CD4+ T cells from blood. The source of these receptors is a man younger than 35 in good health.

This clonotype was seen repeatedly, ten times or more. The V call is TRBV6-8, the J call TRBJ2-7, with TRBD1 as a possible D gene (6 bases). The ends were cut back, 8 bases at V and 0 bases at J, with 20 bases in the middle. CDR3 length: 16 amino acids. Per the germline V gene, CDR1 is MNHGY and CDR2 is SAAAGT. This chain's CDR3 is CASRKTRDTNSYEQYF. The CDR3 DNA is TGTGCCAGCCGGAAGACTCGGGACACCAACTCCTACGAGCAGTACTTC.

This clonotype is medium-sized (0.01 to 0.1%) in the sample. This chain connects TRBV29-1 to TRBJ2-2, with D possibly matching TRBD1 (5 bases). V lost 6 bases and J 2 bases, leaving 7 bases between the germline ends. The CDR3 is 12 residues long. Germline assignment: CDR1 SQVTM and CDR2 ANQGSEA. CDR3 loop: CSVGQNTGELFF. The CDR3 nucleotides are TGCAGCGTAGGACAAAACACCGGGGAGCTGTTTTTT.

In this sample, this clonotype turned up many times. The rearrangement joins TRBV27 to TRBJ2-7, with TRBD1 matching over 7 bases. Germline V CDR1 and CDR2: MNHEY, SMNVEV (reference sequence). The V gene end was trimmed by 4 bases and the J gene end by 2 bases; junction bases not matched to a gene: 5. The CDR3 spans 14 residues. The CDR3, as DNA: TGTGCCAGCAGTTGGGACAGTAGAACCTACGAGCAGTACTTC. It translates to CASSWDSRTYEQYF.

This clonotype was observed at least ten times. This rearrangement joins TRBV20-1 to TRBJ1-2; possibly TRBD1 for D (6 bases). The germline V and J ends were trimmed by 1 base and 7 bases, with 19 bases remaining between them. The length of the CDR3 is 15 residues. The germline V gene has CDR1 DFQATT and CDR2 SNEGSKA (reference sequence). The CDR3 protein is CSARGSSGGLSGYTF. Here the CDR3 DNA reads TGCAGTGCTAGAGGCTCCAGCGGGGGCCTGAGTGGCTACACCTTC.

The sample holds many counts of this clonotype. The gene calls are TRBV5-5 and TRBJ2-1; D possibly corresponds to TRBD2 (7 bases). The CDR3 has 15 amino acids. The germline CDR1 and CDR2 sequences are SGHKS and YYEKEE (reference sequence). V lost 0 bases and J lost 8, with 15 bases in between. The DNA of the CDR3 is TGTGCCAGCAGCTTGGGCGGGGGCGGGTACGATGAGCAGTTCTTC. Translated, it gives CASSLGGGGYDEQFF.

This clonotype showed up many times. V gene TRBV20-1 combines with J gene TRBJ1-3; no clear D gene. The germline V gene has CDR1 DFQATT and CDR2 SNEGSKA (reference sequence). CDR3 length equals 12 residues. CDR3 sequence reads: CSLLGTGNTIYF. The DNA for the CDR3 is TGCAGCCTCCTCGGTACTGGAAACACCATATATTTT.

This clonotype is categorized as medium-sized (0.01 to 0.1%). The gene calls are TRBV20-1 and TRBJ1-5; TRBD1 matches at 9 bases. Trimming took 2 bases from V and 0 from J; bases not matched to a gene: 8. CDR1 DFQATT and CDR2 SNEGSKA come from the germline V gene (reference sequence). This CDR3 has 17 residues. CDR3 sequence reads: CSARPTGQGFSNQPQHF. CDR3 bases: TGCAGTGCTAGACCGACCGGACAGGGGTTTAGCAATCAGCCCCAGCATTTT.

Many counts were recorded for this clonotype. The chain joins TRBV3-1 to TRBJ2-7, with TRBD2 matching 9 bases. J lost 3 bases, V lost 1 base, and 4 bases had no gene match. CDR1 and CDR2 from the germline V gene are LGHDT and YNNKEL (reference sequence). The CDR3 is made up of 15 amino acids. As DNA, the CDR3 is TGTGCCAGCAGCCAAGGCGCTAGCGGGGTCTACGAGCAGTACTTC. Translating gives CASSQGASGVYEQYF.

The chain recombines TRBV5-1 with TRBJ2-7, with a weak D call TRBD2 (6 bases). CDR1 and CDR2 (germline): SGHRS, YFSETQ. V dropped 1 base and J dropped 6 bases, with 11 bases sitting between them. The CDR3 is 13 amino acids. In nucleotides, the CDR3 is TGCGCCAGCAGCTTGTTTAGCGGTGGCGAGCAGTACTTC. It encodes CASSLFSGGEQYF. The complete variable domain, with remaining parts taken from reference TRBV5-1 and TRBJ2-7, reads KAGVTQTPRYLIKTRGQQVTLSCSPISGHRSVSWYQQTPGQGLQFLFEYFSETQRNKGNFPGRFSGRQFSNSRSEMNVSTLELGDSALYLCASSLFSGGEQYFGPGTRLTVT.

The sample holds many counts of this clonotype. The chain recombines TRBV20-1 with TRBJ1-2; no reliable D call. Germline V gene data show CDR1 as DFQATT and CDR2 as SNEGSKA (reference sequence). CDR3 length equals 11 residues. CDR3 sequence reads: CGGETYYGYTF. The DNA of the CDR3 is TGCGGCGGGGAAACTTACTATGGCTACACCTTC.

This clonotype was counted at least ten times. The genes are TRBV5-1 and TRBJ1-5, with 7 bases matching TRBD1. J was trimmed by 6 bases and V by 2 bases; bases with no gene match: 8. CDR3 length: 15 residues. The germline gives CDR1 SGHRS, CDR2 YFSETQ. As DNA, the CDR3 is TGCGCCAGCAGCTTCGAGGGGGACAGCCGTCAGCCCCAGCATTTT. It yields the protein CASSFEGDSRQPQHF. Combining the CDR3 with reference TRBV5-1 and TRBJ1-5 gives the whole variable domain KAGVTQTPRYLIKTRGQQVTLSCSPISGHRSVSWYQQTPGQGLQFLFEYFSETQRNKGNFPGRFSGRQFSNSRSEMNVSTLELGDSALYLCASSFEGDSRQPQHFGDGTRLSIL.

CDR3 amino acids: CASSRSLQGELFF. The DNA for the CDR3 is TGCGCCAGCAGCCGAAGCCTCCAGGGGGAGCTGTTTTTT. The chain carries TRBV5-1 and TRBJ2-2; D is ambiguous. V gave up 4 bases and J gave up 8 bases, with 12 bases separating them. Germline-derived CDR1 and CDR2 are SGHRS and YFSETQ. The CDR3 runs 13 residues.

This clonotype appeared many times. This CDR3 reads CASSQDREKNQPQHF. CDR3 coding DNA: TGCGCCAGCAGCCAGGACCGGGAGAAGAATCAGCCCCAGCATTTT. V and J are TRBV4-3 and TRBJ1-5; no clear D gene. From germline, CDR1 is LGHNA and CDR2 YSLEER. The V gene lost 3 bases and the J gene lost 4 bases, with 13 bases spanning the gap. This CDR3 is 15 amino acids long.